This T cell receptor beta chain was sequenced for a study of T cell repertoires in cytomegalovirus infection. TCRdb analysed the reads with MiXCR anew, one entry per CDR3 protein. The sample lists approximately 1,000,000 distinct CDR3 sequences, approximately 31% occurring once. Points on this clonotype: Its target is unknown.

The CDR3 extends over 16 amino acids. The V and J ends lost 3 bases and 2 bases respectively, with 16 bases between them. CDR1 MDHEN and CDR2 SYDVKM come from the germline V gene. The sample was cultured CD8+ T cells from PBMCs, taken from culture after CMV antigen stimulation. The clonotype comes from a human donor in good health (CMV status not recorded). Some clones in this sample may be carry-over from other donors' samples. This chain connects TRBV28 to TRBJ2-5; D may be TRBD2 (6 bases). CDR3 amino acids: CASSFYPGGQQETQYF. CDR3 bases: TGTGCCAGCAGTTTTTACCCAGGAGGGCAGCAAGAGACCCAGTACTTC.